This T cell receptor (beta chain) was retrieved from a study of T-cell memory formation after mild COVID-19. TCRdb processed the 5' RACE reads anew with MiXCR; each CDR3 protein has one entry. This table holds about 360,000 distinct CDR3 sequences, around 14% found once. This CDR3 is 14 amino acids long. Trimming pared 6 bases from V and 0 bases from J, leaving 11 bases between. The V call is TRBV12-3 or TRBV12-4, the J call TRBJ1-1; D not resolved. The origin of this receptor is a man aged 18 to 35 who had mild COVID-19 (a few samples of this study predate the infection). Cell type and time point are not known. Sequenced: PBMCs or a T cell subset sorted from them (not recorded which). This CDR3 is CASSSMVLNTEAFF. The DNA of the CDR3 is TGTGCCAGCAGCTCCATGGTCCTGAACACTGAAGCTTTCTTT.